This T cell receptor beta chain derives from a study of blood T cell repertoires in COVID-19. Turning to the study itself: Specimens from acute and convalescent COVID-19 originated in the United States, Italy and Spain. T cells, B-cell-depleted T cells, or PBMCs supplied cDNA or gDNA.

Original processing notes: Counts of nucleated cells, estimated from reference gene primer amplification, were obtained. Sequenced by immunoSEQ multiplex PCR; TCRdb stores in-frame clones only, minus some. V, J and clone size derive from that table, while D and trimming were established from the DNA sequence. This table has around 92,000 clones, around 80% appearing once. V gave up 5 bases and J gave up 5 bases; unmatched junction bases: 7. Germline V gene data show CDR1 as SGHAT and CDR2 as FQNNGV. The CDR3 length is 15 residues. Source material: peripheral blood. The J gene is TRBJ2-1, the V gene TRBV11-2; 9 bases align to TRBD1. This TCR was recovered from a woman of 80 years or more with acute or convalescent COVID-19. The CDR3 nucleotides are TGTGCCAGCAGCCAACCGGGACAGGGAGACAATGAGCAGTTCTTC. Translating it yields CASSQPGQGDNEQFF.